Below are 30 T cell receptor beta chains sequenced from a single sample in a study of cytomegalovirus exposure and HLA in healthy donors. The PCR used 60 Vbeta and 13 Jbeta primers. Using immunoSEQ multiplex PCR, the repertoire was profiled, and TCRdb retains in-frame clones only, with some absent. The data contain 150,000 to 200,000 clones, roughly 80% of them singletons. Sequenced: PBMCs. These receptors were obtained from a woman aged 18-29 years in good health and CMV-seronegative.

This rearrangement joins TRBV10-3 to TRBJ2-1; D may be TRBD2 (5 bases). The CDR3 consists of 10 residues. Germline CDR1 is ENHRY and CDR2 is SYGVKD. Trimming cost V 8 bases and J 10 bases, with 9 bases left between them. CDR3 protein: CAIVGGEQFF. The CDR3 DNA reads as TGTGCCATCGTGGGCGGGGAGCAGTTCTTC.

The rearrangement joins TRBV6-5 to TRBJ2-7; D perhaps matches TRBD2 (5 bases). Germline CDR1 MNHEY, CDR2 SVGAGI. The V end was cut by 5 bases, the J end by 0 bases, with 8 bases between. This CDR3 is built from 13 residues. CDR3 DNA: TGTGCCAGCAGTAGCGGAGGCTCCTACGAGCAGTACTTC. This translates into CASSSGGSYEQYF.

CDR3: CASTPRTGGTNTGELFF. The CDR3 DNA reads TGTGCCAGCACCCCCCGGACAGGGGGCACGAACACCGGGGAGCTGTTTTTT. The rearrangement uses TRBV9 and TRBJ2-2, with 11 bases matching TRBD1. The CDR3 loop spans 17 amino acids. The germline V gene has CDR1 SGDLS and CDR2 YYNGEE. V lost 6 bases, J lost 0 bases, and 7 bases stayed unmatched.

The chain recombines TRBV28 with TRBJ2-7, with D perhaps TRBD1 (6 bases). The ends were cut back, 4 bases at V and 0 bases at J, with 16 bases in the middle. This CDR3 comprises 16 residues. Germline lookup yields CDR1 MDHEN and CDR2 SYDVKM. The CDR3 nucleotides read TGTGCCAGCAGTTCCATCAGGACAGCTTACTCCTACGAGCAGTACTTC. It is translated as CASSSIRTAYSYEQYF.

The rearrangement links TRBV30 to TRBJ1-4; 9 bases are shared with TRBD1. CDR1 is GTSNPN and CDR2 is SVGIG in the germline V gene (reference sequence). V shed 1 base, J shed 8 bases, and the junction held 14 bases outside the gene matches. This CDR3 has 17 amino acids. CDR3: CAWSDTYYRGQGEKLFF. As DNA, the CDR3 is TGTGCCTGGAGTGATACTTACTACAGGGGGCAAGGGGAAAAACTGTTTTTT.

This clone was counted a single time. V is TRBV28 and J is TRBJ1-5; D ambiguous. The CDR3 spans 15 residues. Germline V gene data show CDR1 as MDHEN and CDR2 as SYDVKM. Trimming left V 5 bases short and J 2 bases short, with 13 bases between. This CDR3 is CASSATLRGNQPQHF. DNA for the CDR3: TGTGCCAGCAGTGCGACTCTCCGGGGCAATCAGCCCCAGCATTTT.

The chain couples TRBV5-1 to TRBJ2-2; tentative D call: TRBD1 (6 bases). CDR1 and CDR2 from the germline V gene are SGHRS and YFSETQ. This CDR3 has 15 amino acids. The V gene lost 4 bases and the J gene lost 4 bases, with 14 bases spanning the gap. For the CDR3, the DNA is TGCGCCAGCAGCCAAAACGGACAGTCCACCGGGGAGCTGTTTTTT. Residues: CASSQNGQSTGELFF. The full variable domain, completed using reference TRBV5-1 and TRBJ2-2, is KAGVTQTPRYLIKTRGQQVTLSCSPISGHRSVSWYQQTPGQGLQFLFEYFSETQRNKGNFPGRFSGRQFSNSRSEMNVSTLELGDSALYLCASSQNGQSTGELFFGEGSRLTVL.

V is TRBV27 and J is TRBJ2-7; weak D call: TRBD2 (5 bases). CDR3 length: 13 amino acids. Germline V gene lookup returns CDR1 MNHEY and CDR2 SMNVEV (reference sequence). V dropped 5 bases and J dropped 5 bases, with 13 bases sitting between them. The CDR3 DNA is TGTGCCAGCAGTCCCGAGGGATCCCACGAGCAGTACTTC. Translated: CASSPEGSHEQYF.

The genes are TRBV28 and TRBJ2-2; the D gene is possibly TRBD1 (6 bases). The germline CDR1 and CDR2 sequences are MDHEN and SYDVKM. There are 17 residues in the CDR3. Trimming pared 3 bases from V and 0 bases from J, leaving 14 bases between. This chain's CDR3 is CASSFHWTDTNTGELFF. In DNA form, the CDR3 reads TGTGCCAGCAGTTTTCATTGGACAGACACGAACACCGGGGAGCTGTTTTTT. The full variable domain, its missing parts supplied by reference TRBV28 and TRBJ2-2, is DVKVTQSSRYLVKRTGEKVFLECVQDMDHENMFWYRQDPGLGLRLIYFSYDVKMKEKGDIPEGYSVSREKKERFSLILESASTNQTSMYLCASSFHWTDTNTGELFFGEGSRLTVL.

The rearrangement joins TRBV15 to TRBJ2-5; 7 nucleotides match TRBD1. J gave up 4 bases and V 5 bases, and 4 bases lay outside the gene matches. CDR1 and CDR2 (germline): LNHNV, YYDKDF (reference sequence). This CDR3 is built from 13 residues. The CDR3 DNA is TGTGCCACCAGCTCTGAGGGGGCAGAGACCCAGTACTTC. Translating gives CATSSEGAETQYF.

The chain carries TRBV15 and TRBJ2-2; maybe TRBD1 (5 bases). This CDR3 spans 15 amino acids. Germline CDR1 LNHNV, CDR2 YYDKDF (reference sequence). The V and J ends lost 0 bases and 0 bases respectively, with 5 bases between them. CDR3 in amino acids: CATSRDRANTGELFF. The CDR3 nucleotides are TGTGCCACCAGCAGAGACAGGGCGAACACCGGGGAGCTGTTTTTT.

DNA for the CDR3: TGCGCCAGCAGCCAAGACAGGGAAAGCAATGAGCAGTTCTTC. Protein: CASSQDRESNEQFF. V is TRBV4-1 and J is TRBJ2-1, with D possibly matching TRBD1 (5 bases). CDR1 is MGHRA and CDR2 is YSYEKL in the germline V gene. V was clipped by 0 bases and J by 6 bases, with 9 bases between them. CDR3 length: 14 residues.

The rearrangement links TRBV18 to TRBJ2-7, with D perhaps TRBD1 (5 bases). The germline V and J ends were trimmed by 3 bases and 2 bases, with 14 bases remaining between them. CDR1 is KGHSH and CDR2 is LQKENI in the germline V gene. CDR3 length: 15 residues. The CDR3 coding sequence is TGTGCCAGCTCACCGGCAAGGACATTGACCTACGAGCAGTACTTC. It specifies CASSPARTLTYEQYF.

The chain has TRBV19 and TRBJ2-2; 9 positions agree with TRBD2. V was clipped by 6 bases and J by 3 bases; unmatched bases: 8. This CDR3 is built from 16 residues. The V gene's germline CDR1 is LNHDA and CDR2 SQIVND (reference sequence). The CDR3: CASRGLAVLDTGELFF. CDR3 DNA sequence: TGTGCCAGTAGGGGACTAGCCGTATTGGACACCGGGGAGCTGTTTTTT. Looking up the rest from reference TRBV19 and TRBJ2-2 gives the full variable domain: DGGITQSPKYLFRKEGQNVTLSCEQNLNHDAMYWYRQDPGQGLRLIYYSQIVNDFQKGDIAEGYSVSREKKESFPLTVTSAQKNPTAFYLCASRGLAVLDTGELFFGEGSRLTVL.

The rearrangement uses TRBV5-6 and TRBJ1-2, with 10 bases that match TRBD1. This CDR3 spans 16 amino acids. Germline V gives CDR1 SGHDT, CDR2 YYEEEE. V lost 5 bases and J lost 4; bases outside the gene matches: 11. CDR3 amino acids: CASRWGTGVDFYGYTF. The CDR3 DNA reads TGTGCCAGCAGGTGGGGGACAGGGGTTGATTTCTATGGCTACACCTTC.

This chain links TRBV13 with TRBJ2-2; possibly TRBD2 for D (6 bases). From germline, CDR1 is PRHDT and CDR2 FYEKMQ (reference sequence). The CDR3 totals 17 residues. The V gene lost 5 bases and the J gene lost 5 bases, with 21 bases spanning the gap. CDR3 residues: CASSPGGPRHGTGELFF. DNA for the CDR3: TGTGCCAGCAGCCCCGGGGGACCGAGACATGGTACCGGGGAGCTGTTTTTT.

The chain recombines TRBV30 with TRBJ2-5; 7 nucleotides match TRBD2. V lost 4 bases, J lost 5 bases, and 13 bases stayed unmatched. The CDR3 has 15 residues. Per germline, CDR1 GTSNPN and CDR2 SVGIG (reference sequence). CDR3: CAWTIGTNSVETQYF. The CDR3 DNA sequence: TGTGCCTGGACCATTGGGACTAACTCCGTGGAGACCCAGTACTTC.

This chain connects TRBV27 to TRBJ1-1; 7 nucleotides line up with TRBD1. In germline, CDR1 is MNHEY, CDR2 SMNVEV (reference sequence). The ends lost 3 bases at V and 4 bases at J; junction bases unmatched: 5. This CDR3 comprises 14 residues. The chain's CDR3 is CASSLGQPLTEAFF. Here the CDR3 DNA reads TGTGCCAGCAGTTTGGGACAGCCTCTCACTGAAGCTTTCTTT.

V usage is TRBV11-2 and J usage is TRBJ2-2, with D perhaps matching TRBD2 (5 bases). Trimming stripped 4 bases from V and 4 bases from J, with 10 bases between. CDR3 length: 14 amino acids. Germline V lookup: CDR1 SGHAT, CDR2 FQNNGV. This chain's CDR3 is CASSYEGSTGELFF. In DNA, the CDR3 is TGTGCCAGCAGCTATGAAGGGAGCACCGGGGAGCTGTTTTTT.

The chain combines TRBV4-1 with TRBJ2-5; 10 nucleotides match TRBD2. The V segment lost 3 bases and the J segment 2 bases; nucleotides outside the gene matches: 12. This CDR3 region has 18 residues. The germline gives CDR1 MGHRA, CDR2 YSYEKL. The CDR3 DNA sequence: TGCGCCAGCAGCCACCCGAGGGATAGCGGGAGGTTACAAGAGACCCAGTACTTC. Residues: CASSHPRDSGRLQETQYF.

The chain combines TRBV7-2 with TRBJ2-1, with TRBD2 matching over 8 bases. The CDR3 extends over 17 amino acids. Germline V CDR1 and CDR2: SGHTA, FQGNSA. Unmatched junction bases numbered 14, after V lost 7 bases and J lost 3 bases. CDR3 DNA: TGTGCCAGCATCTCGTCCCCACCGGGACTAGTCTACAATGAGCAGTTCTTC. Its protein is CASISSPPGLVYNEQFF.

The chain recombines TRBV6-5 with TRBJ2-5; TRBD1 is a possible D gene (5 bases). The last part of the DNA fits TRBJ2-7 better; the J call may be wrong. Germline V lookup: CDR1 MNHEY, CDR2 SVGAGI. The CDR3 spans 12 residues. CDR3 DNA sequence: TGTGCCAGCAGCCTTAGGGGCGGCGAGCAGTACTTC. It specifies CASSLRGGEQYF.

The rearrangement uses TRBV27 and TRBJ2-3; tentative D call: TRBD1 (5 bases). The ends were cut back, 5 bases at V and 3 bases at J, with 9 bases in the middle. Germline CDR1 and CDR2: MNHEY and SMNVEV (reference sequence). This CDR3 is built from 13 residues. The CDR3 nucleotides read TGTGCCAGCAGTCCCCGACAGACAGATACGCAGTATTTT. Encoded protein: CASSPRQTDTQYF.

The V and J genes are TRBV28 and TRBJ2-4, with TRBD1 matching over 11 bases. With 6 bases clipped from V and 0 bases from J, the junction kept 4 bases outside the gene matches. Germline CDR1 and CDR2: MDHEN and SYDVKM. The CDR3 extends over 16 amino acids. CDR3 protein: CASRGQGALAKNIQYF. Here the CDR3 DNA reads TGTGCCAGCAGAGGACAGGGGGCATTAGCCAAAAACATTCAGTACTTC.

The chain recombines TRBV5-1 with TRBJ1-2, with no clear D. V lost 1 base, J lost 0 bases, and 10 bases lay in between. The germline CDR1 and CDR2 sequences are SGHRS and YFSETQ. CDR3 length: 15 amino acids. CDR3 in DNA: TGCGCCAGCAGCTTGTCGGCGGGAGCTAACTATGGCTACACCTTC. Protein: CASSLSAGANYGYTF.

The CDR3 protein is CASSFTRSSYEQYF. CDR3 DNA sequence: TGTGCCAGCAGTTTCACGCGTAGCTCCTACGAGCAGTACTTC. The genes are TRBV27 and TRBJ2-7; D not certain. The CDR3 has 14 amino acids. V gave up 3 bases and J gave up 0 bases, with 9 bases separating them. Per germline, CDR1 MNHEY and CDR2 SMNVEV (reference sequence).

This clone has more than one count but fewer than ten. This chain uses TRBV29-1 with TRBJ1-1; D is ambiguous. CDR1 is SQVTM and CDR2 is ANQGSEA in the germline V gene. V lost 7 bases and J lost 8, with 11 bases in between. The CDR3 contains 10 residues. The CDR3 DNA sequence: TGCAGCGCCTCCCAGAACGAAGCTTTCTTT. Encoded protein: CSASQNEAFF.

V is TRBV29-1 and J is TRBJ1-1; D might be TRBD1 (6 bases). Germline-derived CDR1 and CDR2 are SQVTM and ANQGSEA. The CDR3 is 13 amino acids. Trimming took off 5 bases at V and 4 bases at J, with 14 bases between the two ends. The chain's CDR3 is CSVTQGGGTEAFF. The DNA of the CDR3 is TGCAGCGTTACACAGGGTGGCGGCACTGAAGCTTTCTTT. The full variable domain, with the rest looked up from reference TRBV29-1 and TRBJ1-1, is SAVISQKPSRDICQRGTSLTIQCQVDSQVTMMFWYRQQPGQSLTLIATANQGSEATYESGFVIDKFPISRPNLTFSTLTVSNMSPEDSSIYLCSVTQGGGTEAFFGQGTRLTVV.

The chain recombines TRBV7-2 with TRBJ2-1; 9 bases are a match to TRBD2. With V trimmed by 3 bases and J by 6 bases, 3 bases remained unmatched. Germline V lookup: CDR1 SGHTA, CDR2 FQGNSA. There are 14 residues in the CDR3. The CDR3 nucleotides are TGTGCCAGCAGCTTCGCTAGCGGGACCAATGAGCAGTTCTTC. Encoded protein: CASSFASGTNEQFF.

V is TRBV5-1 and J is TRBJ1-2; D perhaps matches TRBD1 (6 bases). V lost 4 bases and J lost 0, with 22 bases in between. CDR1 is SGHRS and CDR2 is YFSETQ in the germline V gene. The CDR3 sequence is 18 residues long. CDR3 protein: CASSTEGHPSAANYGYTF. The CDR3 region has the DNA TGCGCCAGCAGCACAGAGGGACACCCGTCCGCTGCTAACTATGGCTACACCTTC.